This T cell receptor (beta chain) derives from a study of early T cells in non-severe SARS-CoV-2 infection. Study context: Unpaired chains resulted from sequencing bulk RNA of unsorted whole blood.

Germline V gene sequence: CDR1 MNHEY, CDR2 SVGAGI. V gave up 4 bases and J gave up 4 bases; unmatched junction bases: 5. The CDR3 spans 15 residues. This clonotype was seen at least ten times. Its antigen is currently unknown. Study findings and constraints: Anti-spike CD8 specificities were favored by VDJdb matching, whose results missed private and CD4 specificities.

TCRdb redid the calling of the 5' RACE reads with MiXCR, one entry per CDR3 protein. This sample has about 69,000 distinct CDR3 sequences, with roughly 8.7% found just once. Sample: whole blood. The receptor's source is an adult who was a healthcare worker with PCR-confirmed SARS-CoV-2 infection or an uninfected control (not recorded which). This chain links TRBV6-5 with TRBJ1-5; 9 positions agree with TRBD1. CDR3: CASSLGQGTNQPQHF. DNA for the CDR3: TGTGCCAGCAGTTTGGGACAGGGAACAAATCAGCCCCAGCATTTT.